Listed below are T cell receptor beta chains from one sample, sequenced in a study of blood T cell repertoires in COVID-19. Libraries were prepared by immunoSEQ multiplex PCR; TCRdb keeps only in-frame clonotypes and omits some of them. The sample lists roughly 99,000 clones, approximately 86% seen once, with around 2% in the top ten. Sample: peripheral blood. These receptors were taken from a man aged 45-65 years with COVID-19, enrolled during active disease. CDR3s include the opening cysteine and the closing phenylalanine or tryptophan. Fields, in order: clone size, J gene, D gene, V gene, CDR3 protein, CDR3 DNA. The D gene is left open where the match is weak. Some rows have no size entry. The others give once, few or many, or a class for an expanded clone.

size: once
J: TRBJ1-5
D: TRBD1
V: TRBV6-5
CDR3: CASSYTTGDQPQHF
DNA: TGTGCCAGCAGTTACACGACAGGGGATCAGCCCCAGCATTTT

size: once
J: TRBJ1-6
D: .
V: TRBV19
CDR3: CASSIGANSYNSPLHF
DNA: TGTGCCAGTAGTATAGGCGCGAACTCCTATAATTCACCCCTCCACTTT

size: once
J: TRBJ2-1
D: TRBD2
V: TRBV4-2
CDR3: CASSLETGTSGGNEQFF
DNA: TGTGCCAGCAGCCTCGAAACCGGGACTAGCGGGGGAAATGAGCAGTTCTTC

size: once
J: TRBJ2-7
D: .
V: TRBV3-1/TRBV3-2
CDR3: CASSANNGEQYF
DNA: TGTGCCAGCAGCGCTAATAATGGCGAGCAGTACTTC

size: .
J: TRBJ2-5
D: .
V: TRBV29-1
CDR3: CSLAGTTGETQYF
DNA: TGCAGCTTAGCCGGGACAACCGGGGAGACCCAGTACTTC

size: .
J: TRBJ1-1
D: TRBD1
V: TRBV3-1/TRBV3-2
CDR3: CASSHTGERNTEAFF
DNA: TGTGCCAGCAGCCATACAGGGGAAAGGAACACTGAAGCTTTCTTT

size: .
J: TRBJ1-6
D: TRBD1
V: TRBV6-5
CDR3: CASSYLDRGNSPLHF
DNA: TGTGCCAGCAGTTACCTGGACAGGGGGAATTCACCCCTCCACTTT

size: .
J: TRBJ1-6
D: .
V: TRBV2
CDR3: CASTEQDFNSPLHF
DNA: TGTGCCAGCACCGAACAAGATTTTAATTCACCCCTCCACTTT

size: .
J: TRBJ2-5
D: .
V: TRBV3-1/TRBV3-2
CDR3: CASSRDLPGQQETQYF
DNA: TGTGCCAGCAGCCGGGACTTGCCGGGACAGCAAGAGACCCAGTACTTC

size: .
J: TRBJ2-2
D: .
V: TRBV5-1
CDR3: CASSFVPTGELFF
DNA: TGCGCCAGCAGCTTCGTTCCCACCGGGGAGCTGTTTTTT

size: .
J: TRBJ1-2
D: .
V: TRBV6-4
CDR3: CASSERQGGNYGYTF
DNA: TGTGCCAGCAGTGAGCGGCAGGGTGGTAACTATGGCTACACCTTC

size: .
J: TRBJ2-2
D: TRBD2
V: TRBV11-2
CDR3: CASSLMRGSTGELFF
DNA: TGTGCCAGCAGCTTAATGCGGGGGAGCACCGGGGAGCTGTTTTTT

size: .
J: TRBJ2-7
D: .
V: TRBV6-5
CDR3: CASRNRDATQQYF
DNA: TGTGCCAGCAGGAACAGGGATGCTACGCAGCAGTACTTC

size: .
J: TRBJ2-7
D: .
V: TRBV11-2
CDR3: CASSQPVFPYEQYF
DNA: TGTGCCAGCAGCCAACCAGTATTCCCCTACGAGCAGTACTTC

size: .
J: TRBJ1-2
D: TRBD1
V: TRBV5-8
CDR3: CAGRTGGDDYGYTF
DNA: TGTGCCGGCCGGACAGGGGGCGATGACTATGGCTACACCTTC

size: .
J: TRBJ2-3
D: TRBD2
V: TRBV28
CDR3: CASSLGGIGVTDTQYF
DNA: TGTGCCAGCAGTTTGGGAGGGATTGGGGTCACAGATACGCAGTATTTT

size: .
J: TRBJ2-2
D: TRBD1
V: TRBV7-8
CDR3: CASSPTGGAAGELFF
DNA: TGTGCCAGCAGCCCTACAGGGGGCGCCGCCGGGGAGCTGTTTTTT

size: .
J: TRBJ2-7
D: .
V: TRBV24-1
CDR3: CATSKSAGAYEQYF
DNA: TGTGCCACCAGTAAATCGGCAGGGGCCTACGAGCAGTACTTC

size: few
J: TRBJ2-2
D: .
V: TRBV19
CDR3: CASSAGRSGELFF
DNA: TGTGCCAGTAGTGCGGGGAGGTCCGGGGAGCTGTTTTTT

size: .
J: TRBJ1-2
D: TRBD1
V: TRBV3-1/TRBV3-2
CDR3: CASSLRDRADGYTF
DNA: TGTGCCAGCAGCCTCCGAGACAGGGCGGATGGCTACACCTTC

size: .
J: TRBJ1-2
D: TRBD1
V: TRBV28
CDR3: CASSLVLTGLEYGYTF
DNA: TGTGCCAGCAGTTTAGTTCTGACAGGGCTTGAGTATGGCTACACCTTC

size: .
J: TRBJ1-2
D: TRBD1
V: TRBV7-3
CDR3: CASIPDRGRGYGYTF
DNA: TGTGCCAGCATCCCAGACAGGGGAAGGGGATATGGCTACACCTTC

size: once
J: TRBJ1-1
D: .
V: TRBV5-5
CDR3: CASSWANTEAFF
DNA: TGTGCCAGCAGCTGGGCTAACACTGAAGCTTTCTTT

size: .
J: TRBJ2-1
D: TRBD2
V: TRBV7-3
CDR3: CASSPKLGGGGMPNEQFF
DNA: TGTGCCAGCAGCCCCAAACTGGGCGGGGGGGGAATGCCCAATGAGCAGTTCTTC

size: .
J: TRBJ1-5
D: .
V: TRBV6-1
CDR3: CASSEWGQDQPQHF
DNA: TGTGCCAGCAGTGAATGGGGGCAGGATCAGCCCCAGCATTTT

size: .
J: TRBJ2-1
D: .
V: TRBV19
CDR3: CASSKPRDWSYNEQFF
DNA: TGTGCCAGTAGTAAACCTCGCGACTGGTCCTACAATGAGCAGTTCTTC

size: .
J: TRBJ1-1
D: .
V: TRBV29-1
CDR3: CSVEGDGGRASEAFF
DNA: TGCAGCGTTGAAGGAGATGGAGGGCGGGCCTCTGAAGCTTTCTTT

size: .
J: TRBJ2-1
D: TRBD2
V: TRBV19
CDR3: CASSSPGLAGDNEQFF
DNA: TGTGCCAGTAGTAGCCCAGGACTAGCGGGGGACAATGAGCAGTTCTTC

size: .
J: TRBJ1-3
D: .
V: TRBV5-5
CDR3: CATTPIGGTGNTIYF
DNA: TGTGCCACCACTCCCATAGGGGGAACTGGAAACACCATATATTTT

size: .
J: TRBJ1-1
D: .
V: TRBV18
CDR3: CASSRQENTEAFF
DNA: TGTGCCAGCTCACGACAGGAGAACACTGAAGCTTTCTTT

size: .
J: TRBJ2-1
D: .
V: TRBV20-1
CDR3: CSASTGYNEQFF
DNA: TGCAGTGCTAGTACAGGCTACAATGAGCAGTTCTTC

size: .
J: TRBJ1-1
D: .
V: TRBV7-2
CDR3: CASSLSGRVTEAFF
DNA: TGTGCCAGCAGCTTATCGGGCAGGGTGACTGAAGCTTTCTTT

size: .
J: TRBJ2-3
D: .
V: TRBV27
CDR3: CASTQNGIGGYADTQYF
DNA: TGTGCCAGCACCCAAAACGGGATAGGTGGATATGCAGATACGCAGTATTTT

size: .
J: TRBJ1-2
D: .
V: TRBV5-1
CDR3: CASSPGILNYGYTF
DNA: TGCGCCAGCAGCCCAGGGATACTTAACTATGGCTACACCTTC

size: .
J: TRBJ2-5
D: TRBD1
V: TRBV28
CDR3: CASRTGTEETQYF
DNA: TGTGCCAGCAGGACCGGGACAGAAGAGACCCAGTACTTC

size: .
J: TRBJ1-2
D: TRBD1
V: TRBV7-9
CDR3: CASSSGPGTGNYGYTF
DNA: TGTGCCAGCAGCTCCGGGCCGGGGACAGGGAACTATGGCTACACCTTC

size: .
J: TRBJ1-6
D: TRBD1
V: TRBV11-2
CDR3: CASSLRPDRGYNSPLHF
DNA: TGTGCCAGCAGCCTACGGCCGGACAGGGGTTATAATTCACCCCTCCACTTT

size: .
J: TRBJ2-1
D: .
V: TRBV7-6
CDR3: CASSLAGQGSYNEQFF
DNA: TGTGCCAGCAGCTTAGCGGGGCAGGGATCCTACAATGAGCAGTTCTTC

size: .
J: TRBJ2-7
D: TRBD2
V: TRBV7-9
CDR3: CASSPRTRPINEQYF
DNA: TGTGCCAGCAGCCCGCGGACTAGACCTATCAACGAGCAGTACTTC

size: .
J: TRBJ2-3
D: TRBD1
V: TRBV18
CDR3: CASSPLPGMGQQPLGTSTDTQYF
DNA: TGTGCCAGCTCACCTCTCCCAGGAATGGGACAGCAACCCCTCGGCACTAGCACAGATACGCAGTATTTT

size: once
J: TRBJ1-2
D: TRBD1
V: TRBV7-9
CDR3: CASSLQGVVDYGYTF
DNA: TGTGCCAGCAGCTTACAGGGGGTCGTTGACTATGGCTACACCTTC

size: once
J: TRBJ2-7
D: .
V: TRBV2
CDR3: CASYGSSYEQYF
DNA: TGTGCCAGCTACGGGAGCTCCTACGAGCAGTACTTC

size: .
J: TRBJ1-2
D: .
V: TRBV11-2
CDR3: CASSLLQGINTF
DNA: TGTGCCAGCAGCTTATTGCAGGGAATAAACACCTTC

size: .
J: TRBJ1-1
D: .
V: TRBV28
CDR3: CASSSGGGTMNTEAFF
DNA: TGTGCCAGCAGCTCCGGGGGAGGGACCATGAACACTGAAGCTTTCTTT

size: .
J: TRBJ2-1
D: TRBD1
V: TRBV5-1
CDR3: CASSQGQGAYNEQFF
DNA: TGCGCCAGCAGCCAGGGACAGGGTGCCTACAATGAGCAGTTCTTC

size: medium-sized
J: TRBJ2-2
D: .
V: TRBV6-2/TRBV6-3
CDR3: CASSYSETGELFF
DNA: TGTGCCAGCAGTTACTCGGAGACCGGGGAGCTGTTTTTT

size: .
J: TRBJ2-2
D: .
V: TRBV5-1
CDR3: CASSLDSSNTGELFF
DNA: TGCGCCAGCAGCTTAGACAGTTCGAACACCGGGGAGCTGTTTTTT

size: .
J: TRBJ1-4
D: TRBD1
V: TRBV19
CDR3: CASSTRQGSNEKLFF
DNA: TGTGCCAGTAGCACTCGACAGGGCTCTAATGAAAAACTGTTTTTT

size: .
J: TRBJ2-1
D: TRBD2
V: TRBV4-3
CDR3: CASSQDYSGITSYNEQFF
DNA: TGCGCCAGCAGCCAAGATTATAGCGGGATAACCTCCTACAATGAGCAGTTCTTC

size: .
J: TRBJ2-2
D: TRBD2
V: TRBV30
CDR3: CAWSFGLANTGELFF
DNA: TGTGCCTGGAGTTTCGGACTAGCGAACACCGGGGAGCTGTTTTTT

size: medium-sized
J: TRBJ2-3
D: .
V: TRBV6-4
CDR3: CASSESGETDTQYF
DNA: TGTGCCAGCAGTGAGAGCGGTGAAACAGATACGCAGTATTTT

size: .
J: TRBJ2-3
D: .
V: TRBV15
CDR3: CATRRGTTDTQYF
DNA: TGTGCCACCAGACGGGGGACGACAGATACGCAGTATTTT

size: .
J: TRBJ2-2
D: TRBD1
V: TRBV7-3
CDR3: CASSPRTGHTGELFF
DNA: TGTGCCAGCAGCCCTCGGACAGGGCACACCGGGGAGCTGTTTTTT

size: .
J: TRBJ1-2
D: .
V: TRBV5-1
CDR3: CASTPGGGEVYGYTF
DNA: TGCGCCAGCACCCCAGGAGGAGGGGAGGTTTATGGCTACACCTTC